These 29 T cell receptor beta chains came from one sample sequenced in a study of regulatory T cells in long-lasting Graves disease. Construction of the TCR beta libraries employed iRepertoire HTBI primers in conjunction with Arm-PCR of CDR3 regions. TCRdb analysed the multiplex PCR reads with MiXCR anew, one entry per CDR3 protein. Of roughly 560,000 distinct CDR3 sequences in the sample, more than 10% were seen once. Noted time point: newly diagnosed GD, antithyroid drugs for less than 3 months. Following extraction of RNA from PBMCs, that RNA was used to make the TCR library. The same data also contributed to another study, on T cells in Graves' hyperthyroidism and ophthalmopathy.

The specimen comprised peripheral blood mononuclear cells (PBMCs), sampled at new diagnosis, from a patient treated with antithyroid drugs. The receptors stem from a woman aged 30 to 39 with Graves disease.

This clonotype showed up just a few times. The chain combines TRBV7-9 with TRBJ2-3; 8 positions agree with TRBD2. Germline-derived CDR1 and CDR2 are SEHNR and FQNEAQ (reference sequence). Germline trimming cut 5 bases from V and 4 bases from J; bases unmatched to any gene: 11. This CDR3 comprises 16 residues. The CDR3 region is CASSPPGTRVSDTQYF. The DNA for the CDR3 is TGTGCCAGCAGCCCCCCCGGGACTAGAGTTTCAGATACGCAGTATTTT.

This clonotype was detected a few times. This chain's CDR3 is CAISESGGNQPQHF. DNA for the CDR3: TGTGCCATCAGTGAGTCTGGGGGCAATCAGCCCCAGCATTTT. This chain uses TRBV10-3 with TRBJ1-5; D is unresolved. This CDR3 is 14 amino acids long. The V end was cut by 0 bases, the J end by 2 bases, with 5 bases between. CDR1 is ENHRY, CDR2 SYGVKD, per germline.

This clonotype was recorded a few times. A read error may explain this, as a much larger clone is one base away. The V call is TRBV2, the J call TRBJ1-2, with 7 bases lining up with TRBD1. The CDR3 totals 13 residues. Germline V gene data show CDR1 as SNHLY and CDR2 as FYNNEI. The CDR3 coding sequence is TGTACCAACCGACAGGGAGCACACTATGGCTACACCTTC. Translating gives CTNRQGAHYGYTF.

This clonotype turned up a few times. The chain employs TRBV14 and TRBJ2-1, with 7 positions matching TRBD2. CDR3 size: 13 residues. CDR1 SGHDN and CDR2 FVKESK come from the germline V gene. The V segment lost 1 base and the J segment 6 bases; nucleotides outside the gene matches: 0. The CDR3 loop is CASSQAGGNEQFF. DNA for the CDR3: TGTGCCAGCAGCCAAGCGGGGGGCAATGAGCAGTTCTTC.

This rearrangement joins TRBV20-1 to TRBJ1-4; a weak D match, TRBD1 (6 bases). This CDR3 is built from 14 residues. The germline gives CDR1 DFQATT, CDR2 SNEGSKA (reference sequence). V was trimmed by 5 bases and J by 5 bases, leaving 15 bases between them. The CDR3 DNA reads as TGCAGTGCTCAAAACCCTCAGGGGAATGAAAAACTGTTTTTT. Its protein is CSAQNPQGNEKLFF.

This clonotype was found many times. V and J are TRBV2 and TRBJ2-7, with 8 positions matching TRBD1. The CDR3 consists of 14 residues. The V gene's germline CDR1 is SNHLY and CDR2 FYNNEI. The junction had 11 bases not matched to a gene; V was cut back by 6 bases and J by 7 bases. In DNA, the CDR3 is TGTGCCAGCAGGAGACAGGGGTCGTCGGGGGAGCAGTACTTC. Translating it yields CASRRQGSSGEQYF. Full variable domain (remainder filled in from reference TRBV2 and TRBJ2-7): EPEVTQTPSHQVTQMGQEVILRCVPISNHLYFYWYRQILGQKVEFLVSFYNNEISEKSEIFDDQFSVERPDGSNFTLKIRSTKLEDSAMYFCASRRQGSSGEQYFGPGTRLTVT.

This clonotype was counted many times. V gene TRBV4-1 combines with J gene TRBJ2-7; TRBD2 matches at 11 bases. In germline, CDR1 is MGHRA, CDR2 YSYEKL. This CDR3 is 16 amino acids long. V gave up 3 bases and J gave up 2 bases; unmatched junction bases: 6. The CDR3 sequence: CASSHLPGLAAYEQYF. DNA for the CDR3: TGCGCCAGCAGCCACCTTCCGGGACTAGCGGCCTACGAGCAGTACTTC.

This clonotype turned up a few times. The V call is TRBV6-1, the J call TRBJ2-6, with no clear D. Trimming took 6 bases from V and 1 from J, leaving 7 bases between them. The V gene's germline CDR1 is MNHNS and CDR2 SASEGT. The CDR3 length is 14 residues. The CDR3 spells CASRPQSGANVLTF. The CDR3 bases are TGTGCCAGCAGGCCCCAATCTGGGGCCAACGTCCTGACTTTC.

The table lists this clonotype with many counts. The genes are TRBV5-1 and TRBJ2-1; TRBD2 matches 8 bases. This CDR3 region has 17 residues. Germline CDR1 SGHRS, CDR2 YFSETQ. Losses at the gene ends were 4 bases for V and 1 base for J; bases not matched to a gene: 10. The CDR3 spells CASSLHPGGRSYNEQFF. The CDR3 nucleotides read TGCGCCAGCAGCCTACACCCGGGCGGGAGGTCCTACAATGAGCAGTTCTTC.

This clonotype was observed many times. This chain joins TRBV29-1 and TRBJ1-2, with TRBD1 matching 8 bases. The V and J ends lost 6 bases and 10 bases, in that order; junction bases with no gene match: 4. There are 10 residues in the CDR3. Germline-derived CDR1 and CDR2 are SQVTM and ANQGSEA. The CDR3 DNA is TGCAGCGTCCAACAGGGGGTCTACACCTTC. It translates to CSVQQGVYTF.

The chain is built from TRBV28 and TRBJ2-5; TRBD1 matches at 9 bases. Germline-derived CDR1 and CDR2 are MDHEN and SYDVKM. With V trimmed by 6 bases and J by 0 bases, 14 bases remained unmatched. This CDR3 has 18 amino acids. The CDR3 protein is CASSHFDPGQGYQETQYF. CDR3 coding DNA: TGTGCCAGCAGCCATTTTGATCCGGGACAGGGTTACCAAGAGACCCAGTACTTC.

This clonotype was seen more than once but under ten times. V and J are TRBV6-2 or TRBV6-3 and TRBJ1-2, with TRBD1 as a possible D gene (6 bases). Germline assignment: CDR1 MNHEY and CDR2 SVGEGT. The CDR3 sequence is 11 residues long. V was shortened by 6 bases and J by 12 bases, with 14 bases between the two germline ends. The CDR3 loop reads CASSTGAGHTF. In DNA, the CDR3 is TGTGCCAGCAGCACGGGGGCCGGCCACACCTTC.

This clonotype was recorded many times. This chain uses TRBV11-2 with TRBJ2-7; D is unclear. Germline CDR1 and CDR2: SGHAT and FQNNGV. The CDR3 has 14 residues. The V end lost 4 bases, the J end lost 2 bases, and 12 bases lay between the germline ends. In DNA, the CDR3 is TGTGCCAGCAGCTCCGTGGCCGGTACCTACGAGCAGTACTTC. Protein sequence: CASSSVAGTYEQYF.

This clonotype showed up many times. One junction end does not reproduce the germline sequence, and a read error may be involved. The genes are TRBV19 and TRBJ1-5; D unclear. This CDR3 is built from 14 residues. In germline, CDR1 is LNHDA, CDR2 SQIVND (reference sequence). DNA for the CDR3: TGTGCCAGTAGTATATTCAATAGCCATCAGCCCCAGCATTTT. It yields the protein CASSIFNSHQPQHF.

This clonotype was seen only a few times. The V and J genes are TRBV7-3 and TRBJ2-1; weak D call: TRBD1 (6 bases). The CDR3 is 13 amino acids. Trimming took off 1 base at V and 14 bases at J, with 15 bases between the two ends. Germline CDR1 SGHTA, CDR2 FQGTGA. CDR3 protein: CASSLKTGPPEFF. CDR3 bases: TGTGCCAGCAGCTTAAAAACAGGGCCCCCCGAGTTCTTC.

The CDR3 DNA is TGTGCCAGCAGCCCCCACCTTAGCGGGAGAGGGGCAGATACGCAGTATTTT. This codes for CASSPHLSGRGADTQYF. The chain has TRBV6-2 or TRBV6-3 and TRBJ2-3, with TRBD2 matching 9 bases. There are 17 residues in the CDR3. Germline CDR1 is MNHEY and CDR2 is SVGEGT. The ends lost 6 bases at V and 4 bases at J; junction bases unmatched: 14.

V gene TRBV19 combines with J gene TRBJ2-1; 8 bases align to TRBD2. J lost 0 bases, V lost 0 bases, and 4 bases had no gene match. This CDR3 has 17 amino acids. In germline, CDR1 is LNHDA, CDR2 SQIVND (reference sequence). CDR3 amino acids: CASSIDASGSSYNEQFF. The CDR3 nucleotides read TGTGCCAGTAGTATAGACGCCAGCGGGAGCTCCTACAATGAGCAGTTCTTC.

As for this clonotype: At one of its ends the junction is not consistent with the germline gene, which may arise from a read error. The rearrangement uses TRBV10-2 and TRBJ1-4; 9 nucleotides line up with TRBD1. CDR3 length: 15 residues. CDR1 and CDR2 (germline): WSHSY, SAAADI. CDR3 region: CASGDAGTGFNGPFF. Written as DNA, the CDR3 is TGCGCCAGCGGGGATGCCGGGACAGGGTTTAATGGTCCTTTCTTT.

Of note for this clonotype: A read error may account for a junction end that differs from germline. This chain links TRBV19 with TRBJ1-1; D remains ambiguous. The CDR3 loop spans 14 amino acids. Germline CDR1 is LNHDA and CDR2 is SQIVND (reference sequence). The CDR3 coding sequence is TGTGCCAGTACGGACTTCAATCTCCACACTGAAGCTTCCTTT. Its translation is CASTDFNLHTEASF.

This clonotype was observed many times. J is TRBJ1-5 and V is TRBV5-5; D ambiguous. V was clipped by 1 base and J by 2 bases, with 16 bases between them. Germline values: CDR1 SGHKS, CDR2 YYEKEE (reference sequence). This CDR3 region has 17 residues. CDR3 residues: CASSLRQPTAGNQPQHF. The CDR3 bases are TGTGCCAGCAGCTTGCGTCAGCCCACTGCGGGCAATCAGCCCCAGCATTTT.

This clonotype was picked up many times. The J gene is TRBJ2-1, the V gene TRBV7-3; D possibly corresponds to TRBD2 (6 bases). The V and J ends lost 5 bases and 4 bases respectively, with 18 bases between them. Per the germline V gene, CDR1 is SGHTA and CDR2 is FQGTGA. The CDR3 runs 16 residues. This CDR3 reads CASSPQGGAGYNEQFF. As DNA, the CDR3 is TGTGCCAGCAGCCCCCAAGGAGGGGCGGGGTACAATGAGCAGTTCTTC.

This clonotype appeared many times. This chain uses TRBV28 with TRBJ2-1, with a possible D match to TRBD2 (5 bases). V shed 7 bases and J shed 3 bases, with 16 bases lying between them. The CDR3 runs to 15 residues. The germline gives CDR1 MDHEN, CDR2 SYDVKM. The CDR3 coding sequence is TGTGCCAGCACTGGACTTTTCTTACGCTACAATGAGCAGTTCTTC. It encodes CASTGLFLRYNEQFF.

This clonotype has a count of ten or more. The chain has TRBV24-1 and TRBJ2-5; D gene unclear. The V end was cut by 6 bases, the J end by 1 base, with 8 bases between. CDR3 length: 13 amino acids. CDR1 and CDR2 (germline): KGHDR, SFDVKD. The CDR3 protein is CATSSWGQETQYF. In DNA form, the CDR3 reads TGTGCCACCAGTAGTTGGGGCCAAGAGACCCAGTACTTC.

This clonotype was counted ten times or more. The chain carries TRBV12-3 or TRBV12-4 and TRBJ1-5; 8 nucleotides match TRBD1. Germline trimming cut 8 bases from V and 3 bases from J; bases unmatched to any gene: 6. CDR3 size: 14 residues. CDR3 sequence (DNA): TGTGCCAGCCTAAGGACAGGGAACAATCAGCCCCAGCATTTT. The encoded protein is CASLRTGNNQPQHF.

This rearrangement joins TRBV6-2 or TRBV6-3 to TRBJ2-7; possibly TRBD2 for D (5 bases). The CDR3 is 13 residues long. The germline CDR1 and CDR2 sequences are MNHEY and SVGEGT. Trimming left V 2 bases short and J 4 bases short, with 9 bases between. CDR3 nucleotides: TGTGCCAGCAGTTACCTGGGAGTGTACGAGCAGTACTTC. Translating gives CASSYLGVYEQYF.

J is TRBJ1-5 and V is TRBV6-2 or TRBV6-3, with D hard to call. With 5 bases removed from V and 7 bases from J, the gap between germline ends came to 21 bases. There are 16 residues in the CDR3. Germline loops: CDR1 MNHEY, CDR2 SVGEGT. The DNA for the CDR3 is TGTGCCAGCAGTCCCGACCCATCTAACCCTGGGCAGCCCCAGCATTTT. Translating it yields CASSPDPSNPGQPQHF.

This clonotype was observed many times. The V and J genes are TRBV7-2 and TRBJ2-1, with 11 bases lining up with TRBD2. J lost 7 bases, V lost 4 bases, and 9 bases had no gene match. Per the germline V gene, CDR1 is SGHTA and CDR2 is FQGNSA. The CDR3 loop spans 16 amino acids. DNA of the CDR3: TGTGCCAGCAGCTCCGATAGCGGGAGGGCCTTTAATGAGCAGTTCTTC. Residues: CASSSDSGRAFNEQFF.

The chain couples TRBV20-1 to TRBJ1-1; possibly TRBD1 for D (6 bases). CDR3 size: 12 residues. V was cut by 0 bases and J by 7 bases, with 9 bases left in between. Germline lookup yields CDR1 DFQATT and CDR2 SNEGSKA (reference sequence). The CDR3 sequence: CSAREGGSEAFF. Here the CDR3 DNA reads TGCAGTGCTAGAGAAGGGGGGAGTGAAGCTTTCTTT.

The sample holds many counts of this clonotype. V and J are TRBV2 and TRBJ2-7; D tentatively fits TRBD1 or TRBD2 (5 bases each). The CDR3 spans 15 residues. Germline V gives CDR1 SNHLY, CDR2 FYNNEI. Trimming stripped 6 bases from V and 0 bases from J, with 15 bases between. The CDR3: CASRPPPGTSYEQYF. Here the CDR3 DNA reads TGTGCCAGCAGACCCCCCCCCGGGACCTCCTACGAGCAGTACTTC.